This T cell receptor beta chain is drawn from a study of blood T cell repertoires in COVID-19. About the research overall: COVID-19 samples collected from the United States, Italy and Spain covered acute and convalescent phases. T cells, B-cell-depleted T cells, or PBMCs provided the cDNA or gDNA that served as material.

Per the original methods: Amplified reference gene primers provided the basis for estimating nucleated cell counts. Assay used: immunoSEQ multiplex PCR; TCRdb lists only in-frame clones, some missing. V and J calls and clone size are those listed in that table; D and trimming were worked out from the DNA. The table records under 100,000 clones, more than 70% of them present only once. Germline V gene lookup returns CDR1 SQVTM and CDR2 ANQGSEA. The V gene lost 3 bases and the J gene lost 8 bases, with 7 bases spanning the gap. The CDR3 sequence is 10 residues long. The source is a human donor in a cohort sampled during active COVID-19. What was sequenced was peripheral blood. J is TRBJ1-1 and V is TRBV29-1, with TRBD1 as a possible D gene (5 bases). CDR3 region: CSVDGGEAFF. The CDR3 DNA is TGCAGCGTTGACGGGGGAGAAGCTTTCTTT.